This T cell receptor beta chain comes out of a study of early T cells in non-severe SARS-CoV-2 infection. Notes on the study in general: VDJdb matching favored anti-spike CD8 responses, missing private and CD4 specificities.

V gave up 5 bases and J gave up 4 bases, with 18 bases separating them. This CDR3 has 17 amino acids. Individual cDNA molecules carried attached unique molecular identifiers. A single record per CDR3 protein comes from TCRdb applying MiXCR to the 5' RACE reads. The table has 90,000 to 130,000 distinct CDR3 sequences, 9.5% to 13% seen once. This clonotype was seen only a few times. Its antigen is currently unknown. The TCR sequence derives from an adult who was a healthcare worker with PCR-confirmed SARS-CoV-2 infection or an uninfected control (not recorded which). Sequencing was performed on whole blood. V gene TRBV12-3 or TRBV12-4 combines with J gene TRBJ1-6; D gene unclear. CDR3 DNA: TGTGCCAGCAGTAGGATCCCCTCCGGAATTTATAATTCACCCCTCCACTTT. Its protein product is CASSRIPSGIYNSPLHF.